These T cell receptor beta chains were read from a single sample in a study of T cells in tumors and immune-related adverse events. Clones were sequenced by immunoSEQ multiplex PCR, and TCRdb holds only the in-frame ones, with some missing. The table has tens of thousands of clones, around nine tenths seen once. Sequenced here: lymph node tissue, sampled from a patient treated with anti-PD-1 therapy. The receptors shown here come from a female donor with metastatic renal cell carcinoma. The CDR3 runs from the conserved cysteine through the conserved F or W. A D gene is named only where the DNA matches it firmly. Clone size appears in some rows only: once, few, many, or a class for an expanded clone.

>TRBJ2-5|NA|TRBV6-1|NA
CASSAGIQETQYF
TGTGCCAGCAGTGCAGGGATCCAAGAGACCCAGTACTTC
>TRBJ1-2|once|TRBV4-3|NA
CASSQLQGSYGYTF
TGCGCCAGCAGCCAGCTACAGGGATCGTATGGCTACACCTTC
>TRBJ1-1|NA|TRBV5-1|NA
CASSSGTALGGTEAFF
TGCGCCAGCAGCTCCGGGACCGCGTTAGGAGGGACTGAAGCTTTCTTT
>TRBJ1-6|NA|TRBV6-1|NA
CASSESWDNSPLHF
TGTGCCAGCAGTGAATCCTGGGATAATTCACCCCTCCACTTT
>TRBJ1-3|once|TRBV28|NA
CASSLSGRRNTIYF
TGTGCCAGCAGTTTATCGGGGCGACGAAACACCATATATTTT
>TRBJ2-7|NA|TRBV30|NA
CAWSFRRENEQYF
TGTGCCTGGAGTTTTCGCAGGGAAAACGAGCAGTACTTC
>TRBJ1-2|NA|TRBV15|NA
CATSRGRGGGYTF
TGTGCCACCAGCAGAGGCCGGGGGGGTGGCTACACCTTC
>TRBJ2-5|NA|TRBV11-2|NA
CASTQGLGETQYF
TGTGCCAGCACTCAGGGGTTGGGGGAGACCCAGTACTTC
>TRBJ1-2|NA|TRBV18|NA
CASSPTNRDYGYTF
TGTGCCAGCTCACCAACAAACAGGGACTATGGCTACACCTTC
>TRBJ2-1|NA|TRBV27|NA
CASSLLGPSSYNEQFF
TGTGCCAGCAGTTTATTGGGGCCAAGCTCCTACAATGAGCAGTTCTTC
>TRBJ2-3|NA|TRBV5-1|NA
CASMGAVSTDTQYF
TGCGCCAGCATGGGTGCGGTTAGCACAGATACGCAGTATTTT
>TRBJ1-3|NA|TRBV7-9|NA
CASSLIQGGNTIYF
TGTGCCAGCAGCTTAATCCAGGGGGGAAACACCATATATTTT
>TRBJ2-2|NA|TRBV5-1|TRBD1
CASSSGGATGELFF
TGCGCCAGCAGCTCAGGGGGCGCGACCGGGGAGCTGTTTTTT
>TRBJ1-2|NA|TRBV21-1|NA
CASSKEPRVANYGYTF
TGTGCCAGCAGCAAAGAACCCAGGGTTGCTAACTATGGCTACACCTTC
>TRBJ2-7|NA|TRBV5-1|TRBD2
CASSSGLAGSYEQYF
TGCGCCAGCAGCTCGGGACTAGCGGGATCCTACGAGCAGTACTTC
>TRBJ2-5|NA|TRBV4-2|TRBD2
CASSQEVGTSGGFYF
TGTGCCAGCAGCCAAGAAGTTGGGACTAGCGGAGGTTTTTACTTC
>TRBJ2-1|NA|TRBV4-1|TRBD1
CASSPPRTGDYNEQFF
TGCGCCAGCAGCCCTCCCCGGACAGGGGACTACAATGAGCAGTTCTTC
>TRBJ2-1|NA|TRBV14|TRBD2
CASSQLGGGHNEQFF
TGTGCCAGCAGCCAACTGGGCGGGGGGCACAATGAGCAGTTCTTC
>TRBJ2-1|NA|TRBV29-1|TRBD2
CSVRAGGNNEQFF
TGCAGCGTTCGAGCGGGGGGTAACAATGAGCAGTTCTTC
>TRBJ2-5|NA|TRBV6-5|NA
CASRLGPVLGETQYF
TGTGCCAGCAGATTGGGGCCCGTGTTGGGGGAGACCCAGTACTTC
>TRBJ2-2|few|TRBV7-8|NA
CASSFQGNGELFF
TGTGCCAGCAGCTTTCAGGGTAACGGGGAGCTGTTTTTT
>TRBJ2-7|NA|TRBV6-5|NA
CASSRGPSYEQYF
TGTGCCAGCAGTCGGGGACCCTCCTACGAGCAGTACTTC
>TRBJ2-7|NA|TRBV18|NA
CASSDPGTYEQYF
TGTGCCAGCTCAGATCCGGGAACCTACGAGCAGTACTTC
>TRBJ2-7|NA|TRBV2|TRBD1
CASTRITGGEQYF
TGTGCCAGTACCCGGATCACAGGGGGCGAGCAGTACTTC
>TRBJ2-7|NA|TRBV29-1|TRBD2
CSVSGKNSYEQYF
TGCAGCGTTAGCGGGAAAAACTCCTACGAGCAGTACTTC
>TRBJ2-3|once|TRBV27|NA
CASSLSGFGDAHTDTQYF
TGTGCCAGCAGTTTATCGGGGTTTGGCGACGCTCACACAGATACGCAGTATTTT
>TRBJ2-7|NA|TRBV5-1|TRBD2
CASSLVLAGGHEQYF
TGCGCCAGCAGCTTGGTACTAGCGGGAGGCCACGAGCAGTACTTC
>TRBJ1-2|once|TRBV6-6|NA
CASSYSSLGVNYGYTF
TGTGCCAGCAGTTACTCATCCCTGGGGGTAAACTATGGCTACACCTTC
>TRBJ1-1|few|TRBV7-9|NA
CASSETNTEAFF
TGTGCCAGCAGTGAAACGAACACTGAAGCTTTCTTT
>TRBJ2-7|NA|TRBV6-1|NA
CASSEQQGSYEQYF
TGTGCCAGCAGTGAACAACAGGGATCCTACGAGCAGTACTTC
>TRBJ2-7|NA|TRBV5-1|TRBD1
CASSLLTGGGLGSYEQYF
TGCGCCAGCAGCTTGTTGACAGGGGGCGGTTTGGGGTCCTACGAGCAGTACTTC
>TRBJ1-1|NA|TRBV19|NA
CASSIGRYGDTEAFF
TGTGCCAGTAGTATAGGTAGGTACGGGGATACTGAAGCTTTCTTT
>TRBJ2-7|NA|TRBV29-1|NA
CSVEGVSSEQYF
TGCAGCGTTGAGGGGGTATCGAGCGAGCAGTACTTC
>TRBJ1-1|NA|TRBV6-4|TRBD1
CASSDPRQGITNTEAFF
TGTGCCAGCAGTGACCCAAGACAGGGTATAACTAACACTGAAGCCTTCTTT
>TRBJ2-1|NA|TRBV7-9|NA
CASSLAGRVYNEQFF
TGTGCCAGCAGCTTAGCCGGGAGAGTCTACAATGAGCAGTTCTTC
>TRBJ1-1|once|TRBV5-6|TRBD1
CASSLRQGGYTEAFF
TGTGCCAGCAGCCTAAGACAGGGGGGGTACACTGAAGCTTTCTTT
>TRBJ1-2|NA|TRBV5-6|NA
CASSLVEVYTF
TGTGCCAGCAGCTTGGTGGAGGTCTACACCTTC
>TRBJ1-6|NA|TRBV7-2|TRBD1
CASSFDRGLNSPLHF
TGTGCCAGCAGCTTTGACAGGGGGCTTAATTCACCCCTCCACTTT
>TRBJ1-4|NA|TRBV19|NA
CASSSEGFPNEKLFF
TGTGCCAGTAGTTCAGAGGGTTTTCCTAATGAAAAACTGTTTTTT
>TRBJ2-7|NA|TRBV28|NA
CASSLYEGWMAHEQYF
TGTGCCAGCAGTTTATACGAGGGTTGGATGGCCCACGAGCAGTACTTC
>TRBJ1-1|NA|TRBV28|NA
CASSLDSTEAFF
TGTGCCAGCAGTTTAGACAGTACTGAAGCTTTCTTT
>TRBJ1-2|NA|TRBV30|NA
CAWNRGGYGYTF
TGTGCCTGGAACCGGGGAGGCTATGGCTACACCTTC
>TRBJ2-4|NA|TRBV6-1|NA
CASSEPFRGTKDIQYF
TGTGCCAGCAGTGAACCTTTCCGGGGGACGAAGGACATTCAGTACTTC
>TRBJ2-5|NA|TRBV10-2|NA
CASSESQKETQYF
TGCGCCAGCAGTGAGTCACAGAAAGAGACCCAGTACTTC
>TRBJ2-2|NA|TRBV19|TRBD2
CASSTLAGGPGELFF
TGTGCCAGTAGTACTCTAGCGGGAGGGCCCGGGGAGCTGTTTTTT
>TRBJ2-1|NA|TRBV5-4|NA
CASSLAGSLRGEQFF
TGTGCCAGCAGCTTGGCGGGATCTCTAAGGGGGGAGCAGTTCTTC
>TRBJ2-7|NA|TRBV7-9|NA
CASSPMSSYEQYF
TGTGCCAGCAGCCCCATGAGCTCCTACGAGCAGTACTTC
>TRBJ1-4|NA|TRBV19|NA
CASSIRGEKLFF
TGTGCCAGTAGTATACGGGGGGAAAAACTGTTTTTT
>TRBJ1-2|NA|TRBV4-2|NA
CASSQDLAGRGDYGYTF
TGTGCCAGCAGCCAAGATTTGGCGGGGCGCGGCGACTATGGCTACACCTTC
>TRBJ1-2|NA|TRBV5-6|NA
CASSLGVGGAYYGYTF
TGTGCCAGCAGCTTGGGGGTAGGAGGGGCATACTATGGCTACACCTTC
>TRBJ1-2|NA|TRBV7-8|TRBD1
CASSLATRDRGGGYTF
TGTGCCAGCAGCTTAGCCACCCGGGACAGGGGAGGAGGCTACACCTTC
>TRBJ2-3|NA|TRBV5-1|NA
CASSLEAQLTDTQYF
TGCGCCAGCAGCTTGGAGGCGCAGCTTACAGATACGCAGTATTTT